The rows below give T cell receptor beta chains drawn from one sample of a study of T cell responses to AZD1222 COVID-19 vaccine. Libraries were prepared by immunoSEQ multiplex PCR; TCRdb keeps only in-frame clonotypes and omits some of them. This table has about 150,000 clones, approximately 90% appearing once. The sequencing used peripheral blood, collected 28 days after the second AZD1222 dose. All receptors derive from an adult who received the AZD1222 COVID-19 vaccine. Both conserved end residues are part of each CDR3. D genes are given only for firm matches. Clone size is given for some rows only: seen once, a few or many times, or a class if the clone is expanded.

>TRBV10-1|TRBJ2-7|.|.
CASSESGENEQYF
TGCGCCAGCAGTGAGTCAGGGGAGAACGAGCAGTACTTC
>TRBV7-9|TRBJ2-2|.|TRBD1
CASSSRQGVDGELFF
TGTGCCAGCAGCTCTCGACAGGGAGTGGACGGGGAGCTGTTTTTT
>TRBV5-4|TRBJ2-5|.|.
CASSLIGGGFQETQYF
TGTGCCAGCAGCTTGATCGGGGGAGGCTTCCAAGAGACCCAGTACTTC
>TRBV6-5|TRBJ1-2|.|.
CASEDTFTHYGYTF
TGTGCCAGCGAGGACACTTTTACACACTATGGCTACACCTTC
>TRBV3-1/TRBV3-2|TRBJ2-5|.|TRBD1
CASSQVPAGQGGETQYF
TGTGCCAGCAGCCAAGTCCCGGCGGGACAGGGGGGAGAGACCCAGTACTTC
>TRBV5-1|TRBJ2-7|.|.
CASSLARGRASEQYF
TGCGCCAGCAGCTTGGCCCGCGGAAGGGCTAGCGAGCAGTACTTC
>TRBV7-9|TRBJ1-4|.|.
CASSLASATNEKLFF
TGTGCCAGCAGCTTAGCGTCCGCAACTAATGAAAAACTGTTTTTT
>TRBV19|TRBJ2-1|.|.
CASSIQDSSYNEQFF
TGTGCCAGTAGTATACAGGACAGCTCCTACAATGAGCAGTTCTTC
>TRBV18|TRBJ2-3|.|.
CASSPQPGRVDTQYF
TGTGCCAGCTCACCCCAACCGGGACGGGTAGATACGCAGTATTTT
>TRBV7-8|TRBJ1-1|.|.
CASSLALLEKAFF
TGTGCCAGCAGCTTAGCGCTCCTAGAAAAAGCTTTCTTT
>TRBV7-8|TRBJ1-2|few|TRBD1
CASSLATGGGGYTF
TGTGCCAGCAGCTTAGCTACAGGGGGCGGTGGCTACACCTTC
>TRBV5-4|TRBJ2-1|once|.
CASSQGTDEQFF
TGTGCCAGCAGCCAGGGGACCGATGAGCAGTTCTTC
>TRBV6-5|TRBJ1-1|.|.
CASSYGEMNTEAFF
TGTGCCAGCAGTTACGGGGAGATGAACACTGAAGCTTTCTTT
>TRBV18|TRBJ1-1|.|.
CASTKGTVPSGAFF
TGTGCCAGCACGAAAGGGACCGTCCCGAGTGGAGCTTTCTTT
>TRBV6-5|TRBJ2-7|.|.
CASSYFPGTYYEQYF
TGTGCCAGCAGTTACTTCCCCGGGACATACTACGAGCAGTACTTC
>TRBV15|TRBJ1-2|.|TRBD1
CATSRGTGVGNYGYTF
TGTGCCACCAGCAGGGGTACAGGGGTCGGCAACTATGGCTACACCTTC
>TRBV4-1|TRBJ1-4|.|.
CASSQDPESTGPATNEKLFF
TGCGCCAGCAGCCAAGATCCGGAGTCGACAGGCCCTGCAACTAATGAAAAACTGTTTTTT
>TRBV9|TRBJ2-1|once|.
CASSPRLGVENEQFF
TGTGCCAGCAGCCCGCGACTAGGGGTCGAAAATGAGCAGTTCTTC
>TRBV6-4|TRBJ2-2|.|.
CASRIKKGTGSGRSTGELFF
TGTGCCAGCAGGATAAAAAAAGGGACAGGCAGCGGGAGGAGCACCGGGGAGCTGTTTTTT
>TRBV30|TRBJ1-2|.|.
CGTTLYNYGYTF
TGTGGTACGACCCTCTACAACTATGGCTACACCTTC
>TRBV5-1|TRBJ2-5|.|TRBD2
CASSWLAGVGETQYF
TGCGCCAGCAGCTGGTTAGCGGGAGTGGGAGAGACCCAGTACTTC
>TRBV6-5|TRBJ1-3|.|.
CASSSSLAGAGNTIYF
TGTGCCAGCAGTTCTTCCCTGGCGGGGGCTGGAAACACCATATATTTT
>TRBV6-5|TRBJ2-7|.|TRBD2
CASSYRLAGVDEQYF
TGTGCCAGCAGTTACCGACTAGCGGGAGTCGACGAGCAGTACTTC
>TRBV11-3|TRBJ2-3|.|TRBD1
CASSLGGQGAEDTQYF
TGTGCCAGCAGCTTAGGGGGACAGGGGGCGGAAGATACGCAGTATTTT
>TRBV19|TRBJ2-3|.|.
CASSPGRSVTDTQYF
TGTGCCAGTAGTCCGGGACGGTCAGTCACAGATACGCAGTATTTT
>TRBV6-5|TRBJ2-1|once|TRBD2
CASTGTSVYNEQFF
TGTGCCAGCACAGGGACTAGCGTGTACAATGAGCAGTTCTTC
>TRBV14|TRBJ1-6|.|.
CASSQDSRDSNSYNSPLHF
TGTGCCAGCAGCCAAGATAGCCGGGACTCCAACTCCTATAATTCACCCCTCCACTTT
>TRBV5-1|TRBJ1-2|.|.
CASSLAGNGYTF
TGCGCCAGCAGCTTGGCAGGGAATGGCTACACCTTC
>TRBV15|TRBJ1-2|.|TRBD1
CATSGDREENYGYTF
TGTGCCACCAGCGGTGACAGGGAGGAGAACTATGGCTACACCTTC
>TRBV30|TRBJ1-3|.|.
CAWRGAGNTIYF
TGTGCCTGGAGGGGGGCTGGAAACACCATATATTTT
>TRBV29-1|TRBJ1-2|few|.
CSVPPSSGIDYGYTF
TGCAGCGTCCCGCCGAGTAGCGGCATAGACTATGGCTACACCTTC
>TRBV2|TRBJ2-2|.|TRBD1
CASRPDRGWNTGELFF
TGTGCCAGCAGACCCGACAGGGGGTGGAACACCGGGGAGCTGTTTTTT
>TRBV3-1/TRBV3-2|TRBJ1-1|.|.
CASSQGVPNTEAFF
TGTGCCAGCAGCCAAGGGGTCCCGAACACTGAAGCTTTCTTT
>TRBV6-1|TRBJ2-1|.|TRBD2
CASSVFALAYYNEQFF
TGTGCCAGCAGTGTGTTTGCACTAGCGTACTACAATGAGCAGTTCTTC
>TRBV5-4|TRBJ1-1|.|TRBD1
CASSSAGTVNTEAFF
TGTGCCAGCAGCTCGGCCGGGACAGTGAACACTGAAGCTTTCTTT
>TRBV27|TRBJ1-1|.|TRBD1
CASSSQGADTEAFF
TGTGCCAGCAGTTCTCAGGGGGCCGATACTGAAGCTTTCTTT
>TRBV5-1|TRBJ1-3|.|TRBD1
CASSLGQGVGNTIYF
TGCGCCAGCAGCTTGGGACAGGGGGTCGGAAACACCATATATTTT
>TRBV18|TRBJ2-7|.|TRBD2
CASSPAGGGGSSYEQYF
TGTGCCAGCTCACCAGCCGGAGGCGGGGGTTCCTCCTACGAGCAGTACTTC
>TRBV11-3|TRBJ2-1|.|.
CASSPPGGSFTYNEQFF
TGTGCCAGCAGCCCTCCAGGGGGGAGTTTCACCTACAATGAGCAGTTCTTC
>TRBV21-1|TRBJ2-7|.|.
CASSETDANEQYF
TGTGCCAGCAGCGAAACGGATGCAAACGAGCAGTACTTC
>TRBV3-1/TRBV3-2|TRBJ2-1|.|.
CASSQAGTSSSGDEQFF
TGTGCCAGCAGCCAAGCCGGGACTTCCTCTTCGGGAGATGAGCAGTTCTTC
>TRBV12-3/TRBV12-4|TRBJ2-1|.|.
CASREGGLNEQFF
TGTGCCAGCAGGGAGGGTGGGTTAAATGAGCAGTTCTTC
>TRBV19|TRBJ2-4|.|TRBD1
CASSPILGQEKNIQYF
TGTGCCAGTAGTCCTATCCTGGGACAGGAGAAAAACATTCAGTACTTC
>TRBV30|TRBJ2-7|.|.
CAWSRRRDHEQYF
TGTGCCTGGAGTAGGAGGAGGGACCACGAGCAGTACTTC
>TRBV7-9|TRBJ2-1|.|TRBD1
CASSPDRALYNEQFF
TGTGCCAGCAGCCCAGACAGGGCTCTCTACAATGAGCAGTTCTTC
>TRBV11-2|TRBJ1-1|.|.
CASSLDDRINTEAFF
TGTGCCAGCAGCTTAGATGATCGAATAAACACTGAAGCTTTCTTT
>TRBV24-1|TRBJ2-3|.|.
CATSDTGSTDTQYF
TGTGCCACCAGTGATACAGGTAGCACAGATACGCAGTATTTT
>TRBV6-5|TRBJ2-7|.|TRBD2
CASSRDYYEQYF
TGTGCCAGCAGCCGGGACTACTACGAGCAGTACTTC
>TRBV7-8|TRBJ2-2|.|TRBD1
CASRARDRNTGELFF
TGTGCCAGCAGAGCCCGGGACAGGAACACCGGGGAGCTGTTTTTT
>TRBV5-6|TRBJ1-2|few|.
CASSLPATTGVNYGYTF
TGTGCCAGCAGCTTGCCGGCGACGACGGGGGTTAACTATGGCTACACCTTC
>TRBV5-1|TRBJ1-1|.|.
CASSLALGGTEAFF
TGCGCCAGCAGCTTGGCCTTGGGGGGCACTGAAGCTTTCTTT
>TRBV7-6|TRBJ2-7|.|TRBD2
CASSFPGTSGDLGFYEQYF
TGTGCCAGCAGCTTCCCTGGGACTAGCGGGGACCTAGGATTCTACGAGCAGTACTTC
>TRBV6-5|TRBJ1-2|.|TRBD1
CASSLDRANGYTF
TGTGCCAGCAGCCTTGACAGGGCAAATGGCTACACCTTC